Shown below are 18 T cell receptor beta chains from a single sample sequenced in a study of technical replicates of blood from several donors. The assay was immunoSEQ multiplex PCR, and TCRdb's table has in-frame clones only and misses some. There are around 80,000 clones in the sample; about 94% occur only once, and 0.39% lies in the top ten. Sequencing was performed on T cells isolated from PBMCs. The receptors were gathered from a human donor in good health.

The V and J genes are TRBV6-4 and TRBJ1-5, with D perhaps matching TRBD1 (5 bases). The V end was cut by 4 bases, the J end by 4 bases, with 11 bases between. This CDR3 has 14 amino acids. Germline CDR1 and CDR2: MRHNA and SNTAGT. DNA of the CDR3: TGTGCCAGCAGTGTCGAGGCAGGGAATCAGCCCCAGCATTTT. Protein product: CASSVEAGNQPQHF.

The J gene is TRBJ1-5, the V gene TRBV4-1; D is possibly TRBD1 (6 bases). Trimming removed 0 bases from V and 4 bases from J, with 16 bases in between. Germline V CDR1 and CDR2: MGHRA, YSYEKL. The CDR3 is 17 residues long. The CDR3 bases are TGCGCCAGCAGCCAAGAGGGGGCAGGGGCCTTTAATCAGCCCCAGCATTTT. Its translation: CASSQEGAGAFNQPQHF.

This chain connects TRBV10-3 to TRBJ2-7, with D possibly matching TRBD2 (5 bases). Trimming shortened V by 0 bases and J by 3 bases, and 12 bases separated the two germline ends. The germline V gene encodes CDR1 ENHRY and CDR2 SYGVKD. CDR3 length equals 15 residues. CDR3 sequence reads: CAISESSSTNYEQYF. The CDR3 DNA reads as TGTGCCATCAGTGAGTCGAGTTCGACTAACTACGAGCAGTACTTC.

The chain couples TRBV25-1 to TRBJ1-5, with 10 bases matching TRBD1. The V segment lost 6 bases and the J segment 6 bases; nucleotides outside the gene matches: 2. CDR3 size: 13 residues. Germline-derived CDR1 and CDR2 are MGHDK and SYGVNS. CDR3 DNA: TGTGCCAGCAGGGGACAGGGGAGTCAGCCCCAGCATTTT. Amino acid sequence: CASRGQGSQPQHF. Supplemented by reference TRBV25-1 and TRBJ1-5, the full variable domain reads EADIYQTPRYLVIGTGKKITLECSQTMGHDKMYWYQQDPGMELHLIHYSYGVNSTEKGDLSSESTVSRIRTEHFPLTLESARPSHTSQYLCASRGQGSQPQHFGDGTRLSIL.

Written as DNA, the CDR3 is TGTGCCAGCAGTGAAGAGGTGAACACTGAAGCTTTCTTT. Translation gives CASSEEVNTEAFF. The V and J genes are TRBV28 and TRBJ1-1; no firm D call. The germline V gene encodes CDR1 MDHEN and CDR2 SYDVKM. Trimming cost V 5 bases and J 0 bases, with 7 bases left between them. The CDR3 is 13 amino acids. The full variable domain, with the rest looked up from reference TRBV28 and TRBJ1-1, is DVKVTQSSRYLVKRTGEKVFLECVQDMDHENMFWYRQDPGLGLRLIYFSYDVKMKEKGDIPEGYSVSREKKERFSLILESASTNQTSMYLCASSEEVNTEAFFGQGTRLTVV.

The CDR3: CASSLGQGVTEAFF. The CDR3 bases are TGTGCCAGCAGTTTGGGACAGGGGGTCACTGAAGCTTTCTTT. The chain combines TRBV28 with TRBJ1-1; 11 nucleotides agree with TRBD1. Per germline, CDR1 MDHEN and CDR2 SYDVKM. The junction had 1 base not matched to a gene; V was cut back by 3 bases and J by 4 bases. CDR3 size: 14 residues. The full variable domain, completed using reference TRBV28 and TRBJ1-1, is DVKVTQSSRYLVKRTGEKVFLECVQDMDHENMFWYRQDPGLGLRLIYFSYDVKMKEKGDIPEGYSVSREKKERFSLILESASTNQTSMYLCASSLGQGVTEAFFGQGTRLTVV.

The V gene is TRBV10-3, the J gene TRBJ1-5; D remains ambiguous. This CDR3 is built from 18 residues. Trimming cost V 0 bases and J 0 bases, with 15 bases left between them. Germline V lookup: CDR1 ENHRY, CDR2 SYGVKD. The CDR3 sequence: CAISESLGSYYSNQPQHF. The CDR3 bases are TGTGCCATCAGTGAGTCGCTAGGCAGCTACTATAGCAATCAGCCCCAGCATTTT.

V is TRBV15 and J is TRBJ1-5, with TRBD1 matching 9 bases. V shed 1 base, J shed 0 bases, and the junction held 7 bases outside the gene matches. The length of the CDR3 is 18 residues. CDR1 LNHNV and CDR2 YYDKDF come from the germline V gene (reference sequence). The CDR3 coding sequence is TGTGCCACCAGCAGAGGGACAGGGGCATGGTATAGCAATCAGCCCCAGCATTTT. Translation: CATSRGTGAWYSNQPQHF. The full variable domain, its missing parts supplied by reference TRBV15 and TRBJ1-5, is DAMVIQNPRYQVTQFGKPVTLSCSQTLNHNVMYWYQQKSSQAPKLLFHYYDKDFNNEADTPDNFQSRRPNTSFCFLDIRSPGLGDTAMYLCATSRGTGAWYSNQPQHFGDGTRLSIL.

V is TRBV29-1 and J is TRBJ1-4; 9 bases fit TRBD1. There are 15 residues in the CDR3. V shed 4 bases, J shed 8 bases, and the junction held 11 bases outside the gene matches. Germline V lookup: CDR1 SQVTM, CDR2 ANQGSEA. The CDR3 DNA follows: TGCAGCGTTGGAGGGACAGGGCTGGTTGGGGAAAAACTGTTTTTT. It codes for CSVGGTGLVGEKLFF.

The chain employs TRBV6-1 and TRBJ2-1; 15 bases fit TRBD2. V trimming: 3 bases; J trimming: 7 bases; junction bases outside the gene matches: 1. The CDR3 consists of 15 residues. The germline gives CDR1 MNHNS, CDR2 SASEGT. For the CDR3, the DNA is TGTGCCAGCAGTGACGGGACTAGCGGGAGGAATGAGCAGTTCTTC. It specifies CASSDGTSGRNEQFF.

The chain joins TRBV2 to TRBJ1-2; D is undetermined. Germline CDR1 is SNHLY and CDR2 is FYNNEI. CDR3 length equals 15 residues. V was shortened by 0 bases and J by 5 bases, with 13 bases between the two germline ends. The CDR3 nucleotides are TGTGCCAGCAGTGAAGCGCTTGGCCAAGTTTATGGCTACACCTTC. It codes for CASSEALGQVYGYTF. Based on the CDR3 plus reference TRBV2 and TRBJ1-2, the full variable domain is EPEVTQTPSHQVTQMGQEVILRCVPISNHLYFYWYRQILGQKVEFLVSFYNNEISEKSEIFDDQFSVERPDGSNFTLKIRSTKLEDSAMYFCASSEALGQVYGYTFGSGTRLTVV.

The chain recombines TRBV19 with TRBJ2-1; D is possibly TRBD1 (7 bases). V was clipped by 3 bases and J by 7 bases, with 13 bases between them. Germline CDR1 LNHDA, CDR2 SQIVND (reference sequence). There are 14 residues in the CDR3. CDR3 amino acids: CASSIRQGGNEQFF. The DNA of the CDR3 is TGTGCCAGTAGTATCCGGCAGGGGGGAAATGAGCAGTTCTTC.

V usage is TRBV5-5 and J usage is TRBJ1-5, with D hard to call. V was shortened by 0 bases and J by 4 bases, with 14 bases between the two germline ends. Germline CDR1 is SGHKS and CDR2 is YYEKEE (reference sequence). CDR3 length: 16 residues. In nucleotides, the CDR3 is TGTGCCAGCAGCTTGGGGACTGTCTATGGGAATCAGCCCCAGCATTTT. Translation gives CASSLGTVYGNQPQHF. Filled out from reference TRBV5-5 and TRBJ1-5, the complete variable domain reads DAGVTQSPTHLIKTRGQQVTLRCSPISGHKSVSWYQQVLGQGPQFIFQYYEKEERGRGNFPDRFSARQFPNYSSELNVNALLLGDSALYLCASSLGTVYGNQPQHFGDGTRLSIL.

The V call is TRBV27, the J call TRBJ2-5, with 9 bases identical to TRBD2. Germline V CDR1 and CDR2: MNHEY, SMNVEV (reference sequence). This CDR3 has 16 amino acids. Trimming cost V 2 bases and J 6 bases; bases outside gene matches: 10. As DNA, the CDR3 is TGTGCCAGCAGTTTAAGGGCTAGCGGGATTTCAAAGACCCAGTACTTC. Amino acid sequence: CASSLRASGISKTQYF.

The chain couples TRBV6-5 to TRBJ1-1; TRBD1 matches 7 bases. V shed 2 bases, J shed 8 bases, and the junction held 8 bases outside the gene matches. The length of the CDR3 is 14 residues. Germline CDR1 is MNHEY and CDR2 is SVGAGI. The CDR3 loop reads CASSYRQGSLEAFF. The DNA of the CDR3 is TGTGCCAGCAGTTACCGACAGGGATCCTTGGAAGCTTTCTTT.

The rearrangement joins TRBV25-1 to TRBJ2-2; 8 nucleotides match TRBD2. The CDR3 has 15 residues. The V and J ends lost 4 bases and 4 bases, in that order; junction bases with no gene match: 5. Germline CDR1 is MGHDK and CDR2 is SYGVNS. CDR3 coding DNA: TGTGCCAGCAGTGCTACTAGCGGTATCACCGGGGAGCTGTTTTTT. Translation: CASSATSGITGELFF.

The chain joins TRBV14 to TRBJ1-3; D not resolved. The CDR3 is made up of 16 amino acids. V lost 4 bases, J lost 2 bases, and 15 bases lay in between. Germline V CDR1 and CDR2: SGHDN, FVKESK. The CDR3 DNA reads as TGTGCCAGCAGCCCACCCAACCGGGAAACTGGAAACACCATATATTTT. This encodes CASSPPNRETGNTIYF.

The chain has TRBV27 and TRBJ2-7; D possibly corresponds to TRBD2 (5 bases). In germline, CDR1 is MNHEY, CDR2 SMNVEV (reference sequence). This CDR3 is 14 amino acids long. The V end lost 7 bases, the J end lost 4 bases, and 17 bases lay between the germline ends. The CDR3 reads CASKQLEQAYEQYF. The CDR3 nucleotides read TGTGCCAGCAAACAACTAGAACAAGCTTACGAGCAGTACTTC.